These 32 T cell receptor beta chains were sequenced from one sample in a study of blood T cell repertoires in COVID-19. Using immunoSEQ multiplex PCR, the repertoire was profiled, and TCRdb retains in-frame clones only, with some absent. The sample yields over 120,000 clones, roughly 76% seen once. Sequencing was carried out using peripheral blood. These receptors were obtained from a woman in her 50s with active or convalescent COVID-19.

The V gene is TRBV6-1, the J gene TRBJ1-2; no reliable D call. This CDR3 has 12 amino acids. V was shortened by 8 bases and J by 3 bases, with 10 bases between the two germline ends. Germline values: CDR1 MNHNS, CDR2 SASEGT. This CDR3 is CASGREDYGYTF. CDR3 sequence (DNA): TGTGCCAGCGGACGGGAGGACTATGGCTACACCTTC.

The chain couples TRBV6-1 to TRBJ2-7; 14 nucleotides line up with TRBD2. V shed 3 bases, J shed 3 bases, and the junction held 4 bases outside the gene matches. In germline, CDR1 is MNHNS, CDR2 SASEGT. The CDR3 runs 16 residues. CDR3 protein: CASSDKGTSGSYEQYF. As DNA, the CDR3 is TGTGCCAGCAGTGATAAGGGGACTAGCGGGAGCTACGAGCAGTACTTC.

The rearrangement joins TRBV6-5 to TRBJ1-1; D unclear. The CDR3 is 13 residues long. Trimming removed 6 bases from V and 0 bases from J, with 8 bases in between. Germline CDR1 is MNHEY and CDR2 is SVGAGI. The CDR3 loop is CASSLQMNTEAFF. DNA of the CDR3: TGTGCCAGCAGCTTACAGATGAACACTGAAGCTTTCTTT.

V usage is TRBV7-9 and J usage is TRBJ1-6, with D unclear. The length of the CDR3 is 12 residues. With 3 bases removed from V and 7 bases from J, the gap between germline ends came to 4 bases. Germline lookup yields CDR1 SEHNR and CDR2 FQNEAQ (reference sequence). The CDR3 sequence is CASSFQNSPLHF. In nucleotides, the CDR3 is TGTGCCAGCAGCTTTCAGAATTCACCCCTCCACTTT.

V gene TRBV4-2 combines with J gene TRBJ1-4; D remains ambiguous. CDR3 size: 15 residues. Germline V gene sequence: CDR1 LGHNA, CDR2 YNFKEQ. V was clipped by 6 bases and J by 0 bases, with 11 bases between them. The CDR3 DNA is TGTGCCAGCAGTTCCCGGGGTGCAACTAATGAAAAACTGTTTTTT. Residues: CASSSRGATNEKLFF.

The gene calls are TRBV3-1 (or the pseudogene TRBV3-2) and TRBJ2-7; 14 nucleotides line up with TRBD2. Looked up from germline, CDR1 is LGHDT and CDR2 is YNNKEL (reference sequence). V lost 4 bases and J lost 6; bases outside the gene matches: 14. The CDR3 runs to 18 residues. The CDR3 loop is CASSLPGLAGALGGEQYF. The CDR3 nucleotides read TGTGCCAGCAGCCTTCCGGGACTAGCGGGGGCTCTCGGGGGCGAGCAGTACTTC.

On this clone itself: A read error may explain this, as a much larger clone is one base away. The rearrangement uses TRBV3-1 (or the pseudogene TRBV3-2) and TRBJ2-7; D unclear. This CDR3 comprises 11 residues. Looked up from germline, CDR1 is LGHDT and CDR2 is YNNKEL (reference sequence). The ends were cut back, 4 bases at V and 3 bases at J, with 4 bases in the middle. The CDR3 loop reads CASSRSYEQYF. The DNA for the CDR3 is TGTGCCAGCAGCCGCAGCTACGAGCAGTACTTC.

V is TRBV27 and J is TRBJ1-4, with a weak D call TRBD1 (5 bases). The germline gives CDR1 MNHEY, CDR2 SMNVEV (reference sequence). V was cut by 2 bases and J by 8 bases, with 9 bases left in between. The CDR3 runs 13 residues. CDR3 sequence: CASSLREGEKLFF. In nucleotides, the CDR3 is TGTGCCAGCAGTTTAAGGGAGGGGGAAAAACTGTTTTTT.

The chain links TRBV2 to TRBJ2-1; 9 bases align to TRBD2. In germline, CDR1 is SNHLY, CDR2 FYNNEI. The V gene end was trimmed by 8 bases and the J gene end by 6 bases; junction bases not matched to a gene: 11. The CDR3 extends over 15 amino acids. The CDR3 is CASGTGTSRFNEQFF. In nucleotides, the CDR3 is TGTGCCAGCGGAACCGGGACTAGCCGATTCAATGAGCAGTTCTTC.

This clone occurred a few times. The rearrangement uses TRBV9 and TRBJ1-2; D perhaps matches TRBD1 (5 bases). The CDR3 spans 15 residues. Per germline, CDR1 SGDLS and CDR2 YYNGEE. Trimming cost V 0 bases and J 4 bases, with 13 bases left between them. The CDR3 DNA sequence: TGTGCCAGCAGCGTAGGGGGCAGGTCGGCCTATGGCTACACCTTC. Translation gives CASSVGGRSAYGYTF.

Points on this clone: This sample also contains other DNA sequences that code for the same CDR3. The genes are TRBV7-2 and TRBJ2-1; 15 bases align to TRBD2. Germline V gene sequence: CDR1 SGHTA, CDR2 FQGNSA. V lost 0 bases, J lost 9 bases, and 3 bases stayed unmatched. The CDR3 runs to 16 residues. CDR3 DNA sequence: TGTGCCAGCAGCTTAGCGGGACTAGCGGGAGGCGGTGAGCAGTTCTTC. Protein: CASSLAGLAGGGEQFF.

This chain joins TRBV6-5 and TRBJ1-2; D is ambiguous. This CDR3 comprises 15 residues. V was pared by 6 bases and J by 8 bases, with 22 bases between. Per germline, CDR1 MNHEY and CDR2 SVGAGI. Written as DNA, the CDR3 is TGTGCCAGCAGCCGAGTGGACTCTTCCAGTCGAGGCTACACCTTC. This encodes CASSRVDSSSRGYTF.

The rearrangement links TRBV6-2 or TRBV6-3 to TRBJ2-7; D is possibly TRBD2 (6 bases). V lost 6 bases to trimming and J lost 0 bases, with 18 bases between them. This CDR3 contains 16 residues. The germline gives CDR1 MNHEY, CDR2 SVGEGT. The CDR3 loop is CASSPAGTRSSYEQYF. The CDR3 DNA sequence: TGTGCCAGCAGCCCAGCGGGCACGAGGAGCTCCTACGAGCAGTACTTC.

This chain connects TRBV9 to TRBJ1-2; D gene uncertain. Trimming pared 0 bases from V and 4 bases from J, leaving 13 bases between. Germline V gives CDR1 SGDLS, CDR2 YYNGEE. The CDR3 consists of 15 residues. CDR3 nucleotide sequence: TGTGCCAGCAGCGTAGGAGGCGGCGGGCGCTATGGCTACACCTTC. Translating it yields CASSVGGGGRYGYTF.

The genes are TRBV11-2 and TRBJ1-1; 10 bases match TRBD1. CDR1 is SGHAT, CDR2 FQNNGV, per germline. The CDR3 runs to 16 residues. J was trimmed by 5 bases and V by 5 bases; bases with no gene match: 11. The CDR3 DNA follows: TGTGCCAGCAGCGTGGACCGGGACAGGGGTGAAACTGAAGCTTTCTTT. Translated: CASSVDRDRGETEAFF.

The CDR3 DNA is TGTGCCAGCAGTTCCCTCCGCCGTTCAGGTGTTGGCTACACCTTC. This gives the protein CASSSLRRSGVGYTF. This chain joins TRBV27 and TRBJ1-2; D gene uncertain. Germline V gene lookup returns CDR1 MNHEY and CDR2 SMNVEV (reference sequence). The CDR3 covers 15 residues. V lost 4 bases, J lost 7 bases, and 19 bases lay in between.

The CDR3 here is CASSRGQGTSYGYTF. In nucleotides, the CDR3 is TGTGCCAGCAGCCGGGGACAGGGGACAAGCTATGGCTACACCTTC. This chain links TRBV3-1 (or the pseudogene TRBV3-2) with TRBJ1-2; 10 bases agree with TRBD1. Germline-derived CDR1 and CDR2 are LGHDT and YNNKEL (reference sequence). This CDR3 region has 15 residues. V lost 4 bases, J lost 4 bases, and 6 bases stayed unmatched.

This clone came up once. This chain links TRBV2 with TRBJ2-5; D perhaps matches TRBD1 (6 bases). This CDR3 region has 15 residues. Germline CDR1 is SNHLY and CDR2 is FYNNEI. V was pared by 6 bases and J by 0 bases, with 14 bases between. The CDR3 spells CASSPQGTYQETQYF. Here the CDR3 DNA reads TGTGCCAGCAGCCCCCAGGGGACCTACCAAGAGACCCAGTACTTC.

This clone was detected only a few times. V is TRBV6-1 and J is TRBJ2-5; 9 bases line up with TRBD1. V shed 1 base and J 3 bases; nucleotides not matched to a gene: 3. The germline gives CDR1 MNHNS, CDR2 SASEGT. The CDR3 sequence is 15 residues long. The CDR3, as DNA: TGTGCCAGCAGTGAAGAGGGGACAGGGAAAGAGACCCAGTACTTC. Its translation is CASSEEGTGKETQYF.

The gene calls are TRBV28 and TRBJ2-3; D call uncertain. The V end lost 8 bases, the J end lost 0 bases, and 18 bases lay between the germline ends. Germline CDR1 and CDR2: MDHEN and SYDVKM. This CDR3 is 16 amino acids long. This CDR3 is CASGAWIGASTDTQYF. Written as DNA, the CDR3 is TGTGCCAGCGGAGCCTGGATCGGCGCTAGCACAGATACGCAGTATTTT.

The chain couples TRBV6-1 to TRBJ2-3; 9 nucleotides agree with TRBD2. The CDR3 extends over 18 amino acids. V shed 0 bases and J 4 bases; nucleotides not matched to a gene: 11. Per the germline V gene, CDR1 is MNHNS and CDR2 is SASEGT. CDR3 in amino acids: CASSEAYAGGPRADTQYF. As DNA, the CDR3 is TGTGCCAGCAGTGAAGCTTACGCGGGAGGGCCGAGGGCAGATACGCAGTATTTT.

CDR3 DNA sequence: TGTGCCAGCAGCGTAGTGAGTGAGGCCGGGGAGCTGTTTTTT. Translation gives CASSVVSEAGELFF. The rearrangement links TRBV9 to TRBJ2-2, with D hard to call. Trimming pared 0 bases from V and 6 bases from J, leaving 9 bases between. Germline values: CDR1 SGDLS, CDR2 YYNGEE. This CDR3 is 14 amino acids long.

V and J are TRBV19 and TRBJ2-3; 13 positions match TRBD2. The V gene end was trimmed by 6 bases and the J gene end by 1 base; junction bases not matched to a gene: 10. The CDR3 is made up of 18 amino acids. Germline values: CDR1 LNHDA, CDR2 SQIVND (reference sequence). CDR3 sequence reads: CASRPTSGRAMGTDTQYF. The CDR3 DNA follows: TGTGCCAGTAGGCCCACTAGCGGGAGGGCCATGGGCACAGATACGCAGTATTTT.

This chain connects TRBV13 to TRBJ2-7; D is perhaps TRBD2 (5 bases). This CDR3 is built from 14 residues. The V gene's germline CDR1 is PRHDT and CDR2 FYEKMQ (reference sequence). The V and J ends lost 4 bases and 2 bases respectively, with 12 bases between them. Here the CDR3 reads CASSSAGGPYEQYF. The CDR3, as DNA: TGTGCCAGCAGCTCGGCGGGCGGGCCCTACGAGCAGTACTTC. Full variable domain (remainder filled in from reference TRBV13 and TRBJ2-7): AAGVIQSPRHLIKEKRETATLKCYPIPRHDTVYWYQQGPGQDPQFLISFYEKMQSDKGSIPDRFSAQQFSDYHSELNMSSLELGDSALYFCASSSAGGPYEQYFGPGTRLTVT.

This clone was counted a few times. The gene calls are TRBV27 and TRBJ2-1, with TRBD1 matching over 7 bases. Germline values: CDR1 MNHEY, CDR2 SMNVEV (reference sequence). This CDR3 is 13 amino acids long. V shed 6 bases and J 8 bases; nucleotides not matched to a gene: 7. In DNA, the CDR3 is TGTGCCAGCAGGTCGAATCAGGGGGATGAGCAGTTCTTC. Translation gives CASRSNQGDEQFF.

The CDR3 bases are TGCGCCAGCAGCTTGGTTTCGGGTTTGGATGAAAAACTGTTTTTT. This translates into CASSLVSGLDEKLFF. This rearrangement joins TRBV5-1 to TRBJ1-4; D is uncertain. The CDR3 has 15 amino acids. Germline values: CDR1 SGHRS, CDR2 YFSETQ. The V end was cut by 0 bases, the J end by 6 bases, with 12 bases between.

The chain couples TRBV6-2 or TRBV6-3 to TRBJ1-5; unclear D gene. V shed 4 bases and J shed 0 bases, with 16 bases lying between them. Germline CDR1 reads MNHEY; CDR2 reads SVGEGT. This CDR3 region has 17 residues. The CDR3 spells CASSSLRYVLSNQPQHF. The CDR3, as DNA: TGTGCCAGCAGTTCCCTTAGATATGTCCTTAGCAATCAGCCCCAGCATTTT.

The chain links TRBV4-1 to TRBJ1-4; D uncertain. This CDR3 is 17 amino acids long. V lost 0 bases to trimming and J lost 0 bases, with 11 bases between them. The germline CDR1 and CDR2 sequences are MGHRA and YSYEKL. The CDR3 loop reads CASSQERRHPTNEKLFF. The CDR3 coding sequence is TGCGCCAGCAGCCAAGAAAGGAGGCATCCAACTAATGAAAAACTGTTTTTT.

This chain joins TRBV5-1 and TRBJ2-2; TRBD1 agrees at 7 bases. Germline CDR1 SGHRS, CDR2 YFSETQ. The CDR3 has 15 amino acids. V trimming: 2 bases; J trimming: 0 bases; junction bases outside the gene matches: 1. CDR3 region: CASSLQGSNTGELFF. CDR3 DNA sequence: TGCGCCAGCAGCTTACAGGGGTCGAACACCGGGGAGCTGTTTTTT.

V gene TRBV30 combines with J gene TRBJ2-7; TRBD2 matches at 7 bases. In germline, CDR1 is GTSNPN, CDR2 SVGIG (reference sequence). The J segment lost 5 bases and the V segment lost 3 bases, leaving 10 bases of the junction unmatched. The CDR3 runs to 14 residues. CDR3: CAWRNGAGVHEQYF. CDR3 nucleotide sequence: TGTGCCTGGAGAAACGGGGCGGGAGTACACGAGCAGTACTTC.

There are a few counts of this clone. The rearrangement joins TRBV6-5 to TRBJ2-1; 12 bases are a match to TRBD2. This CDR3 has 15 amino acids. Per the germline V gene, CDR1 is MNHEY and CDR2 is SVGAGI. Trimming cost V 5 bases and J 7 bases; bases outside gene matches: 6. This CDR3 is CASSPSGRGENEQFF. In DNA form, the CDR3 reads TGTGCCAGCAGTCCTAGCGGGAGGGGGGAGAATGAGCAGTTCTTC.

This clone was recorded once. The chain links TRBV12-3 or TRBV12-4 to TRBJ1-5; D remains unclear. CDR3 length: 12 residues. The V gene lost 5 bases and the J gene lost 4 bases, with 6 bases spanning the gap. The CDR3 spells CASSRQNQPQHF. CDR3 coding DNA: TGTGCCAGCAGTCGTCAGAATCAGCCCCAGCATTTT.